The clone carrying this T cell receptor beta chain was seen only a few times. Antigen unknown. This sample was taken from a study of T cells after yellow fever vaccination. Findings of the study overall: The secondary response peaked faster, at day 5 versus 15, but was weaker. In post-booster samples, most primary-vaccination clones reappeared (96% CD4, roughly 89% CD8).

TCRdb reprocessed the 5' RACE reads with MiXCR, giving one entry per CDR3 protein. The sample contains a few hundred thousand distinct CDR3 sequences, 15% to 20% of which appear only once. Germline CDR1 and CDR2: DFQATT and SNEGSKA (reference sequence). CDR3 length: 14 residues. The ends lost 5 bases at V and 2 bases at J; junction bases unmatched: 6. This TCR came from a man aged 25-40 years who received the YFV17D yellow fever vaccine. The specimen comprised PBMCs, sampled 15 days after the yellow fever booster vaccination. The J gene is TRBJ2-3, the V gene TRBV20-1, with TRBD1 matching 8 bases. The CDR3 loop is CSARDRLDTDTQYF. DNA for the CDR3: TGCAGTGCTCGGGACAGGTTGGACACAGATACGCAGTATTTT.